This entry describes one T cell receptor beta chain. What it recognizes is unknown. This sample was included in a study of T-cell memory formation after mild COVID-19. The study's findings and limits: Whether second-wave clones peaking at day 37 were SARS-CoV-2 specific went unconfirmed. Several responding clones turned up in pre-infection memory, indicating that cross-reactive memory may have taken part.

The TCR alpha and TCR beta cDNA libraries, bearing sample barcodes and UMIs, were generated by 5'RACE using constant-segment primers. From the 5' RACE reads, TCRdb called clonotypes with MiXCR, one entry per CDR3 protein. The sample lists around 530,000 distinct CDR3 sequences, less than 25% seen once, with 7.5% to 9.5% in the top ten. This CDR3 contains 14 residues. CDR1 and CDR2 (germline): SGHDT, YYEEEE. Trimming cost V 6 bases and J 3 bases, with 16 bases left between them. Material: PBMCs or a T cell subset sorted from them (not recorded which). The chain is built from TRBV5-6 and TRBJ2-7; D might be TRBD2 (5 bases). The TCR originated in an adult woman who had mild COVID-19 (a few samples of this study predate the infection). Cell type and time point are not known. The CDR3 protein is CASTIISGNYEQYF. The CDR3 DNA reads as TGTGCCAGCACCATTATCAGCGGCAACTACGAGCAGTACTTC.